This record concerns one T cell receptor (beta chain) sequence. Sequencing used immunoSEQ multiplex PCR; TCRdb keeps in-frame clones, though not all of them. The table shows fewer than 200,000 clones, with more than 70% occurring only once. This sample is drawn from a study of blood T cell repertoires in COVID-19. Germline CDR1 reads SGHNT; CDR2 reads YYREEE (reference sequence). Trimming removed 4 bases from V and 6 bases from J, with 17 bases in between. This CDR3 is built from 14 residues. Material for sequencing was peripheral blood. The gene calls are TRBV5-4 and TRBJ2-7; perhaps TRBD2 as D (6 bases). The receptor was isolated from a man aged 45-60 years who had recovered from COVID-19. CDR3 bases: TGTGCCAGCAGCGCGGGACTTCAGAGGGTCGAGCAGTACTTC. It specifies CASSAGLQRVEQYF.